The 6 T cell receptor beta chains in this list originate from one sample, sequenced in a study of low-dose radiotherapy and immunotherapy resistance in tumors. Time point indicated: before trial treatment. Primers used for first-strand cDNA, a TRAV- and TRBV-specific set, covered both alpha and beta chains. The TCRs were subjected to amplification over 20 PCR cycles employing a constant-region primer in conjunction with a V-primer adapter. MiXCR, applied by TCRdb to the reads, yields one record per CDR3 protein. This sample yields tens of thousands of distinct CDR3 sequences, of which roughly a tenth are seen a single time; around 0.96% belongs to the top ten. Sequencing used PBMCs, obtained before treatment. These receptors all come from a male donor with prostate cancer.

This clonotype was counted at least ten times. The chain links TRBV28 to TRBJ2-2; D is undetermined. This CDR3 contains 15 residues. Trimming removed 5 bases at V and 5 bases at J, with 15 bases between. CDR1 and CDR2 from the germline V gene are MDHEN and SYDVKM. The CDR3 spells CASSPFRVGTGELFF. DNA of the CDR3: TGTGCCAGCAGTCCCTTCCGGGTGGGGACCGGGGAGCTGTTTTTT.

This clonotype has a count of ten or more. V usage is TRBV9 and J usage is TRBJ2-7; D gene unclear. This CDR3 contains 15 residues. Trimming removed 1 base from V and 3 bases from J, with 14 bases in between. Per the germline V gene, CDR1 is SGDLS and CDR2 is YYNGEE. The CDR3 nucleotides read TGTGCCAGCAGCGTAAGTCCGGTTTCGAACTACGAGCAGTACTTC. This sequence encodes CASSVSPVSNYEQYF.

This clonotype was seen many times. The gene calls are TRBV28 and TRBJ2-1, with D perhaps matching TRBD2 (7 bases). Germline V gene data show CDR1 as MDHEN and CDR2 as SYDVKM. The V end lost 3 bases, the J end lost 6 bases, and 18 bases lay between the germline ends. This CDR3 region has 16 residues. This CDR3 reads CASSLWGGGEGNEQFF. CDR3 DNA: TGTGCCAGCAGTTTGTGGGGGGGGGGCGAAGGCAATGAGCAGTTCTTC.

Ten or more counts support this clonotype. At one boundary the junction diverges from the germline segment, which might be a read error. The gene calls are TRBV20-1 and TRBJ2-4; 13 positions match TRBD2. Germline assignment: CDR1 DFQATT and CDR2 SNEGSKA (reference sequence). The CDR3 has 16 amino acids. CDR3 coding DNA: TGCAGTGCTAGAGATCAGGGGACTAGCGGGAACCAAGGGGAGAACTTC. Translation gives CSARDQGTSGNQGENF.

This clonotype was counted ten times or more. V and J are TRBV18 and TRBJ1-1; no firm D call. This CDR3 contains 15 residues. V was pared by 3 bases and J by 0 bases, with 11 bases between. CDR1 is KGHSH and CDR2 is LQKENI in the germline V gene. The CDR3 region has the DNA TGTGCCAGCTCACCCCCGGACGGGCTGAACACTGAAGCTTTCTTT. Its translation is CASSPPDGLNTEAFF.

The table lists this clonotype with many counts. The chain recombines TRBV12-3 or TRBV12-4 with TRBJ2-7, with TRBD2 matching over 9 bases. V was clipped by 5 bases and J by 2 bases; unmatched bases: 4. CDR3 length: 14 residues. The CDR3 is CASSLSSGTYEQYF. CDR3 coding DNA: TGTGCCAGCAGTCTATCTAGCGGGACCTACGAGCAGTACTTC.